Below, 27 T cell receptor beta chains from the same sample are listed, as sequenced in a study of blood T cell repertoires in COVID-19. The data were produced by immunoSEQ multiplex PCR, yet TCRdb's version contains in-frame clones alone and is incomplete. The table has about 180,000 clones, 80% to 90% seen once. Specimen: peripheral blood. The receptor source for this set is a man between 50 and 59 years old with active or convalescent COVID-19.

The rearrangement links TRBV19 to TRBJ1-1; TRBD1 agrees at 7 bases. CDR1 and CDR2 from the germline V gene are LNHDA and SQIVND (reference sequence). The trim removed 6 bases at V and 9 bases at J, leaving 13 bases unmatched. The CDR3 consists of 14 residues. The CDR3 sequence: CASSLQGKGLKAFF. CDR3 in DNA: TGTGCCAGTAGCCTACAGGGGAAGGGTTTGAAAGCTTTCTTT.

J is TRBJ2-7 and V is TRBV6-5, with 7 bases identical to TRBD1. Per the germline V gene, CDR1 is MNHEY and CDR2 is SVGAGI. The J segment lost 3 bases and the V segment lost 8 bases, leaving 10 bases of the junction unmatched. CDR3 length: 14 residues. The CDR3 DNA sequence: TGTGCCAGCGGCAGGGGGATGAACAACTACGAGCAGTACTTC. It translates to CASGRGMNNYEQYF.

The chain is built from TRBV12-3 or TRBV12-4 and TRBJ2-1, with TRBD1 matching 7 bases. The ends lost 6 bases at V and 8 bases at J; junction bases unmatched: 7. CDR3 size: 13 residues. In nucleotides, the CDR3 is TGTGCCAGCAGACCCTCAACAGGGGATGAGCAGTTCTTC. Residues: CASRPSTGDEQFF.

The rearrangement links TRBV28 to TRBJ1-4; weak D call: TRBD1 (6 bases). V lost 5 bases and J 11 bases, leaving 18 bases between the germline ends. CDR3 length: 14 amino acids. Germline V lookup: CDR1 MDHEN, CDR2 SYDVKM. CDR3 nucleotides: TGTGCCAGCAGTATCCGGGACACCCTTACGAAACTGTTTTTT. Its protein is CASSIRDTLTKLFF.

J is TRBJ1-2 and V is TRBV19; 8 bases map to TRBD1. The CDR3 extends over 14 amino acids. The V gene's germline CDR1 is LNHDA and CDR2 SQIVND (reference sequence). With V trimmed by 6 bases and J by 5 bases, 8 bases remained unmatched. As DNA, the CDR3 is TGTGCCAGTAGCACACAGGGGGAGCGGTATGGCTACACCTTC. Encoded protein: CASSTQGERYGYTF.

The chain uses TRBV27 and TRBJ2-3; TRBD2 is a possible D gene (6 bases). V gave up 6 bases and J gave up 6 bases, with 16 bases separating them. Germline V gene lookup returns CDR1 MNHEY and CDR2 SMNVEV (reference sequence). The CDR3 is 14 amino acids. DNA for the CDR3: TGTGCCAGCAGCGAACGTCTCCGGGAGGATACGCAGTATTTT. It codes for CASSERLREDTQYF.

The genes are TRBV7-3 and TRBJ2-2; 8 bases line up with TRBD2. The germline V gene has CDR1 SGHTA and CDR2 FQGTGA. J lost 6 bases, V lost 5 bases, and 8 bases had no gene match. The CDR3 is 15 amino acids. CDR3 in DNA: TGTGCCAGCAGCCCGGGGGGGCTACCTTCCGGGGAGCTGTTTTTT. The encoded protein is CASSPGGLPSGELFF.

This chain links TRBV7-9 with TRBJ2-4; no definite D call. The ends were cut back, 2 bases at V and 0 bases at J, with 5 bases in the middle. The CDR3 sequence is 14 residues long. Germline assignment: CDR1 SEHNR and CDR2 FQNEAQ (reference sequence). The CDR3 reads CASSLMRAKNIQYF. For the CDR3, the DNA is TGTGCCAGCAGCTTAATGCGAGCCAAAAACATTCAGTACTTC.

The chain uses TRBV28 and TRBJ2-2; TRBD2 aligns across 9 bases. This CDR3 has 15 residues. Trimming took 5 bases from V and 5 from J; bases not matched to a gene: 6. CDR1 and CDR2 from the germline V gene are MDHEN and SYDVKM. CDR3 residues: CASSQAGGPTGELFF. The DNA for the CDR3 is TGTGCCAGCAGTCAGGCGGGGGGGCCTACCGGGGAGCTGTTTTTT.

The chain couples TRBV13 to TRBJ2-5; TRBD2 might be the D (7 bases). Germline V CDR1 and CDR2: PRHDT, FYEKMQ (reference sequence). Trimming pared 5 bases from V and 4 bases from J, leaving 17 bases between. The CDR3 sequence is 15 residues long. The CDR3 DNA reads as TGTGCCAGCAGCCCCCGCATCGGGGGGCGAGAGACCCAGTACTTC. Amino acid sequence: CASSPRIGGRETQYF.

The V gene is TRBV4-1, the J gene TRBJ1-3; D might be TRBD1 (5 bases). Germline CDR1 is MGHRA and CDR2 is YSYEKL. V lost 1 base, J lost 3 bases, and 13 bases lay in between. CDR3 length equals 16 residues. CDR3 loop: CASSQGWLGLGNTIYF. The DNA of the CDR3 is TGCGCCAGCAGCCAAGGGTGGCTGGGACTTGGAAACACCATATATTTT.

The CDR3 spells CASSELAGPSEQYF. CDR3 nucleotides: TGCGCCAGCAGTGAGCTAGCGGGCCCCTCCGAGCAGTACTTC. The chain is built from TRBV10-1 and TRBJ2-7; TRBD2 agrees at 8 bases. The CDR3 length is 14 residues. Germline loops: CDR1 WNHNN, CDR2 SYGVQD (reference sequence). V shed 2 bases and J 6 bases; nucleotides not matched to a gene: 6.

V is TRBV7-3 and J is TRBJ2-1; 8 bases are a match to TRBD2. V gave up 5 bases and J gave up 5 bases; unmatched junction bases: 2. This CDR3 has 13 amino acids. Looked up from germline, CDR1 is SGHTA and CDR2 is FQGTGA. The DNA of the CDR3 is TGTGCCAGCAGCCCGACTAGCGACAATGAGCAGTTCTTC. This sequence encodes CASSPTSDNEQFF.

In DNA form, the CDR3 reads TGTGCCAGCAGTCGACAGGGCGTCGGGGAGCTGTTTTTT. The encoded protein is CASSRQGVGELFF. J is TRBJ2-2 and V is TRBV28; TRBD1 aligns across 7 bases. This CDR3 comprises 13 residues. The ends lost 5 bases at V and 7 bases at J; junction bases unmatched: 4. The germline gives CDR1 MDHEN, CDR2 SYDVKM.

This clone showed up just a few times. The genes are TRBV11-2 and TRBJ1-5; TRBD1 matches at 8 bases. Germline values: CDR1 SGHAT, CDR2 FQNNGV. The V gene end was trimmed by 0 bases and the J gene end by 7 bases; junction bases not matched to a gene: 5. The CDR3 runs to 15 residues. CDR3 sequence reads: CASSLDTGGGQPQHF. CDR3 nucleotides: TGTGCCAGCAGCTTAGATACAGGGGGAGGCCAGCCCCAGCATTTT.

The chain joins TRBV11-2 to TRBJ1-1; 10 positions agree with TRBD1. V lost 0 bases and J lost 1; bases outside the gene matches: 14. CDR1 is SGHAT, CDR2 FQNNGV, per germline. The CDR3 consists of 20 residues. In nucleotides, the CDR3 is TGTGCCAGCAGCTTAGATATGACCGGGACAGGGGATTATCGGAACACTGAAGCTTTCTTT. Translating gives CASSLDMTGTGDYRNTEAFF.

This chain joins TRBV12-5 and TRBJ1-1; a possible D gene is TRBD1 (6 bases). The germline CDR1 and CDR2 sequences are LGHNT and FRNRAP. The V gene lost 5 bases and the J gene lost 4 bases, with 35 bases spanning the gap. This CDR3 region has 21 residues. The CDR3 region has the DNA TGTGCTAGTGGTACCGGGGGGGGCGGCACCCCACCTTATCTGGGGTTCACTGAAGCTTTCTTT. It translates to CASGTGGGGTPPYLGFTEAFF.

This chain uses TRBV3-1 (or the pseudogene TRBV3-2) with TRBJ1-1, with TRBD1 as a possible D gene (5 bases). Trimming removed 1 base from V and 0 bases from J, with 15 bases in between. The CDR3 is 17 residues long. The germline V gene has CDR1 LGHDT and CDR2 YNNKEL (reference sequence). Here the CDR3 reads CASSQGVVGGVNTEAFF. The CDR3 DNA is TGTGCCAGCAGCCAAGGAGTTGTCGGGGGGGTGAACACTGAAGCTTTCTTT.

This chain joins TRBV7-2 and TRBJ1-6; 8 nucleotides agree with TRBD1. This CDR3 is built from 14 residues. Germline values: CDR1 SGHTA, CDR2 FQGNSA. V dropped 5 bases and J dropped 7; count of bases not matched to a gene: 4. The CDR3 coding sequence is TGTGCCAGCAGCCCGGGACAGGTGAATTCACCCCTCCACTTT. Translating gives CASSPGQVNSPLHF. Using reference TRBV7-2 and TRBJ1-6 for the parts outside the CDR3, the full variable domain is GAGVSQSPSNKVTEKGKDVELRCDPISGHTALYWYRQSLGQGLEFLIYFQGNSAPDKSGLPSDRFSAERTGGSVSTLTIQRTQQEDSAVYLCASSPGQVNSPLHFGNGTRLTVT.

The chain recombines TRBV6-5 with TRBJ2-7, with D tentatively TRBD1 (6 bases). V was trimmed by 7 bases and J by 7 bases, leaving 20 bases between them. The CDR3 loop spans 14 amino acids. Germline CDR1 reads MNHEY; CDR2 reads SVGAGI. The CDR3 sequence: CASTRQVPRGEQYF. CDR3 DNA sequence: TGTGCCAGCACTAGACAGGTCCCCCGTGGGGAGCAGTACTTC.

This clone was seen a handful of times. The chain joins TRBV7-9 to TRBJ2-5; 7 nucleotides agree with TRBD1. This CDR3 has 16 residues. CDR1 is SEHNR, CDR2 FQNEAQ, per germline (reference sequence). V shed 1 base and J 0 bases; nucleotides not matched to a gene: 5. Here the CDR3 reads CASSLEVTGYQETQYF. CDR3 nucleotide sequence: TGTGCCAGCAGCTTAGAAGTGACAGGGTACCAAGAGACCCAGTACTTC.

The genes are TRBV19 and TRBJ1-1; perhaps TRBD1 as D (6 bases). Between the trimmed V and J ends, which lost 6 bases and 12 bases, there was a span of 14 bases. The CDR3 runs 11 residues. Germline V CDR1 and CDR2: LNHDA, SQIVND (reference sequence). DNA of the CDR3: TGTGCCAGTAGGAAACAGGGATGGACTTTCTTT. It specifies CASRKQGWTFF. The whole variable domain, filled in from reference TRBV19 and TRBJ1-1, reads DGGITQSPKYLFRKEGQNVTLSCEQNLNHDAMYWYRQDPGQGLRLIYYSQIVNDFQKGDIAEGYSVSREKKESFPLTVTSAQKNPTAFYLCASRKQGWTFFGQGTRLTVV.

V is TRBV19 and J is TRBJ1-4; TRBD1 matches at 8 bases. The V gene's germline CDR1 is LNHDA and CDR2 SQIVND (reference sequence). CDR3 length equals 14 residues. J lost 14 bases, V lost 5 bases, and 13 bases had no gene match. Here the CDR3 DNA reads TGTGCCAGTAGTTCGACAGGGGTCGGGGACGGTCTGTTTTTT. Translation gives CASSSTGVGDGLFF.

This clone was found once. This rearrangement joins TRBV5-1 to TRBJ2-2; TRBD2 matches at 10 bases. Germline V gene data show CDR1 as SGHRS and CDR2 as YFSETQ. Trimming removed 0 bases from V and 5 bases from J; junction bases left unmatched: 10. This CDR3 has 18 amino acids. In DNA, the CDR3 is TGCGCCAGCAGCTTGGCCGGGACTAGCGCGAACCCGACCGGGGAGCTGTTTTTT. This encodes CASSLAGTSANPTGELFF.

The chain uses TRBV19 and TRBJ2-7; D gene unclear. From germline, CDR1 is LNHDA and CDR2 SQIVND (reference sequence). With 5 bases removed from V and 3 bases from J, the gap between germline ends came to 11 bases. The CDR3 runs 13 residues. The CDR3 here is CASSDTVGYEQYF. The CDR3 region has the DNA TGTGCCAGTAGTGACACTGTAGGCTACGAGCAGTACTTC.

In its sample, this clone was seen a few times. The chain couples TRBV19 to TRBJ1-5, with 10 bases that match TRBD1. With 5 bases clipped from V and 1 base from J, the junction kept 11 bases outside the gene matches. The germline CDR1 and CDR2 sequences are LNHDA and SQIVND (reference sequence). The CDR3 is 18 amino acids. The CDR3 DNA follows: TGTGCCAGTAGTGGATACACGCCGACAGGGGGCAGCAATCAGCCCCAGCATTTT. Translating it yields CASSGYTPTGGSNQPQHF.

This chain uses TRBV2 with TRBJ2-7; D possibly corresponds to TRBD1 (6 bases). CDR1 and CDR2 from the germline V gene are SNHLY and FYNNEI. There are 19 residues in the CDR3. Trimming removed 8 bases at V and 7 bases at J, with 36 bases between. The CDR3 protein is CASRRRGSGETGSGSEQYF. CDR3 coding DNA: TGTGCCAGCCGAAGACGAGGTTCGGGCGAGACAGGATCAGGGTCGGAGCAGTACTTC.